This TCR beta chain stems from a study of blood T cell repertoires in COVID-19 (dated by TCRdb to the early 2020s). About the investigation overall: Samples from collaborators originated in the United States, Italy and Spain and spanned both the acute and convalescent phases of COVID-19. Nearly every sample came with metadata listing a de-identified subject ID, COVID-19 status, age in years and sex. The material from the prospective study consisted of cDNA or gDNA derived from T cells, B-cell-depleted T cells, or PBMCs. The repertoires were made available in a free public database intended to serve as a resource for research on the immune response to SARS-CoV-2. HLA class I and class II types, where available, came from metadata supplied by the sample provider rather than from assay-based typing. Subjects who had been exposed to COVID-19, were actively infected with it, or had recovered from it provided the deeply sampled blood TCRbeta repertoires that made up the dataset. The samples were drawn from two sources: the first 160 participants of the ongoing ImmuneRACE study, and over 950 subjects contributed by 6 global collaborators. General study outcomes and caveats: Clinical and demographic metadata were provided uncurated, with the amount varying by source and participant.

The junction shows trimming of 0 bases on V and 3 bases on J, plus 11 bases between the germline ends. CDR1 is given as SGHRS and CDR2 as YFSETQ, both from the germline V gene. Spanning cysteine to phenylalanine, the CDR3 consists of 15 amino acids. This entry keeps only the CDR3 DNA: 45 bases, framed from base 1. Whole blood was collected in K2EDTA tubes by collaborating institutions according to the institutions' own protocols. For TCRbeta analysis, collaborators shipped samples in one of three forms: frozen whole blood, isolated PBMCs, or DNA extracted from either of those sample types. With respect to this clone: Its antigen has not been determined. Base quality data are lacking; no much larger clone is found one base away.

The immunoSEQ Assay, a bias-controlled multiplex PCR, was used to amplify TCRbeta CDR3 regions from genomic DNA. The authors processed their data as follows. Within the assay, amplification of reference gene primers was used to estimate how many nucleated cells each sample contained. To quantify the absolute abundance of each unique TCRbeta CDR3 rearrangement, sequence reads were collapsed and filtered. For each sample, productive Simpson clonality was calculated as the square root of Simpson's diversity index across productive rearrangements. The table was pulled from immuneACCESS by TCRdb, which kept in-frame rearrangements only. Such tables lose some clones; where checked, under half of the loss comes from unresolved V genes, and the rest has no known cause. D and trimming were read from the DNA, whereas the V and J calls and clone size are those reported in that table. The table for this sample lists hundreds of thousands of clones; around 87% of them were counted only once. The ten most abundant clones make up around 1.2% of the sample.

The receptor chain draws on TRBV5-1 and TRBJ2-3, with a weak D call of TRBD1 (6 bases match). The TCR originated in a man aged 70-80 years with acute or convalescent COVID-19. Sample: peripheral blood. The nucleotide sequence is TGCGCCAGCAGCTTGGGAGGGGGACGAACAGATACGCAGTATTTT. Translated, this gives CASSLGGGRTDTQYF.